This TCR beta chain was sequenced during a study of blood T cell repertoires in COVID-19. Study summary: The United States, Italy and Spain provided the acute and convalescent COVID-19 samples. T cells, B-cell-depleted T cells, or PBMCs provided the cDNA or gDNA that served as material.

How the authors handled the data: The authors estimated nucleated cell counts from reference gene primer amplification. Here immunoSEQ multiplex PCR was the method, and the copy in TCRdb shows in-frame clones only, minus some. V, J and clone size are taken as reported in that table, and D and trimming were inferred from the DNA itself. Altogether some 150,000 clones are present, approximately 80% being singletons, with the ten largest covering over 5%. Which cohort a participant joined came from the clinical history participants gave. This clonotype was obtained from a woman aged 45-65 years who had recovered from COVID-19. The material sequenced was PBMCs or T cells enriched from blood (not recorded which).

In DNA, the CDR3 is TGTGCCAGCAGTTTAAGCGGGGGGGACAATGAGCAGTTCTTC. Translating gives CASSLSGGDNEQFF. The chain recombines TRBV27 with TRBJ2-1, with 10 bases lining up with TRBD2. The CDR3 is 14 residues long. The V segment lost 2 bases and the J segment 5 bases; nucleotides outside the gene matches: 0. The germline V gene has CDR1 MNHEY and CDR2 SMNVEV (reference sequence).